This T cell receptor beta chain comes out of a study of blood T cell repertoires in COVID-19. Overall study: Some COVID-19 samples were acute and others convalescent; all came from the United States, Italy and Spain. T cells, B-cell-depleted T cells, or PBMCs supplied cDNA or gDNA.

This clone was counted only a few times. CDR1 and CDR2 (germline): MDHEN, SYDVKM. Trimming stripped 3 bases from V and 4 bases from J, with 7 bases between. CDR3 length: 12 amino acids. As processed by the authors: Reference gene primer amplification in the assay estimated nucleated cell counts. The repertoire was sequenced with immunoSEQ multiplex PCR; TCRdb's copy has only in-frame clones and lacks some. V and J calls and clone size follow that table, whereas D and trimming were derived from the DNA. The data hold over 45,000 clones, with 73% observed a single time. The sequence came from a woman in her forties or fifties with active or convalescent COVID-19. The material sequenced was peripheral blood. This chain joins TRBV28 and TRBJ2-7; D is unresolved. CDR3 region: CASSFSMYEQYF. The CDR3 nucleotides are TGTGCCAGCAGTTTTTCTATGTACGAGCAGTACTTC.